This T cell receptor (beta chain) originates from a study of T cells expressing NK-cell markers. TCRdb re-called the 5' RACE reads, yielding one record per CDR3 amino acid sequence without DNA. The sample has about 21,000 distinct CDR3 sequences. This CDR3 spans 15 amino acids. CDR1 is KGHSH and CDR2 is LQKENI in the germline V gene. The sequenced sample was blood T cells: a sorted CD56 or NKG2C T cell subset, CD4+ or CD8+ T cells, or bulk PBMC T cells (not recorded which). The TCR sequence derives from a man aged 18-70 years in good health. V and J are TRBV18 and TRBJ2-1. CDR3: CASSPPAGLNNEQFF.